This T cell receptor beta chain appears in the sequencing data of a study of blood T cell repertoires in COVID-19. About the study: PBMCs, B-cell-depleted T cells, or T cells were the source of the cDNA or gDNA that made up the material.

A note on this clone: The same CDR3 can be traced to other DNA sequences in this sample.

Authors' processing steps: Using reference gene primer amplification, nucleated cell counts were estimated. Profiled with immunoSEQ multiplex PCR; TCRdb holds only in-frame clones, not every one. That table supplies the V and J calls and clone size; D and trimming were determined from the DNA. This sample has about 100,000 clones, with more than 85% found just once. CDR3 size: 17 residues. Germline trimming cut 0 bases from V and 0 bases from J; bases unmatched to any gene: 1. Germline-derived CDR1 and CDR2 are LGHNA and YNFKEQ. V and J are TRBV4-2 and TRBJ2-5; 13 bases align to TRBD2. Sequenced material: peripheral blood. The receptor comes from a man aged 30-40 years in a cohort sampled during active COVID-19. In nucleotides, the CDR3 is TGTGCCAGCAGCCAAGATGGACTAGCGGGGGACCAAGAGACCCAGTACTTC. Translating it yields CASSQDGLAGDQETQYF.